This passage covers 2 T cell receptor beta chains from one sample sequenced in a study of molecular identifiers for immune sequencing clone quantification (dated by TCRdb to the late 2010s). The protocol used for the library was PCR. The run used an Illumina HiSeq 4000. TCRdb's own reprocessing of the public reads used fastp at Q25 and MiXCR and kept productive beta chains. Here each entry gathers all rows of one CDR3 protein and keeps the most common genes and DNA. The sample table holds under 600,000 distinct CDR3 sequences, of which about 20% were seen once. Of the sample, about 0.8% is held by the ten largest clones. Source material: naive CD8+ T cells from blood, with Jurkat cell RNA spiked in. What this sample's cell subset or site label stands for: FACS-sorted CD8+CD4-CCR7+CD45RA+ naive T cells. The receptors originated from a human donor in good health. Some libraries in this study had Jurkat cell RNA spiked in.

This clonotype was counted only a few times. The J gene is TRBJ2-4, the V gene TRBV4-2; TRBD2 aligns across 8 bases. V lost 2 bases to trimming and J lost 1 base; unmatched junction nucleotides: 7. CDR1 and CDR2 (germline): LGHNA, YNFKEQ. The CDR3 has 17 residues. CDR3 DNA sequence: TGTGCCAGCAGCCAAATAACCGGGGGGGGGGCCAAAAACATTCAGTACTTC. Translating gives CASSQITGGGAKNIQYF.

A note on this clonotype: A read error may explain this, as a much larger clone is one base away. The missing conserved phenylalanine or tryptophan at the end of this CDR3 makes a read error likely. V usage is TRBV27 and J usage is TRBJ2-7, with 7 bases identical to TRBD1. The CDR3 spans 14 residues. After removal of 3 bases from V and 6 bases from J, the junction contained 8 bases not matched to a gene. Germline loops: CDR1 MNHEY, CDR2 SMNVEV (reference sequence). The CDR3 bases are TGTGCCAGCAGTTTGGCCCGACAGGGATCCGAGCAGTACTCC. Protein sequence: CASSLARQGSEQYS.